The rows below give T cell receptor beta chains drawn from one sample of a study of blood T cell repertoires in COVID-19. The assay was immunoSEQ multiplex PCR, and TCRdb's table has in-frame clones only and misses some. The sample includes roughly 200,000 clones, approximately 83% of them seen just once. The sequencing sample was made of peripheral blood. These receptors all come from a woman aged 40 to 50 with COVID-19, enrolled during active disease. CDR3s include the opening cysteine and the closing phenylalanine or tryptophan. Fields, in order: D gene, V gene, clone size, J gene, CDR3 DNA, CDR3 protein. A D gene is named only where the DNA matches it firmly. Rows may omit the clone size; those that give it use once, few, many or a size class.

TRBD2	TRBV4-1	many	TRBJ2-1	TGCGCCAGCAGCCAAGACGAACTAGCGGGGGGTCCCAATGAGCAGTTCTTC	CASSQDELAGGPNEQFF
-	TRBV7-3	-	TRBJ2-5	TGTGCCAGCAGCTTAGTCGGGAGTGCCGGGGAGACCCAGTACTTC	CASSLVGSAGETQYF
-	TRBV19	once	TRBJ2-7	TGTGCCAGTAGTATCGCGGGATACTCCTACGAGCAGTACTTC	CASSIAGYSYEQYF
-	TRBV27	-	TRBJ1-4	TGTGCCAGCAGTTTACAGGCGGGGGGTGAAAAACTGTTTTTT	CASSLQAGGEKLFF
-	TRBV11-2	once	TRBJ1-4	TGTGCCAGCAGCTTAGGCCAGCAGGGAAAACTGTTTTTT	CASSLGQQGKLFF
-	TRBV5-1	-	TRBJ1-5	TGCGCCAGCAGCCCCAGAAACAGGGAGCGGAATCAGCCCCAGCATTTT	CASSPRNRERNQPQHF
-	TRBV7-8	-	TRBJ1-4	TGTGCCAGCAGCTTAGCGGGCCAGGGTTTTCGAGAAAAACTGTTTTTT	CASSLAGQGFREKLFF
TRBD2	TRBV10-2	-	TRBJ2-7	TGCGCCAGCAGTGAGTCGCCTAGCGGGAGTAGAGAGCAGTACTTC	CASSESPSGSREQYF
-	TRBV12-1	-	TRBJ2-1	TGTGCCAGCAGCCCTGCGATGAGGGATGAGCAGTTCTTC	CASSPAMRDEQFF
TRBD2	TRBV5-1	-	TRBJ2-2	TGCGCCAGCCGACTAGCGGGGATTAACACCGGGGAGCTGTTTTTT	CASRLAGINTGELFF
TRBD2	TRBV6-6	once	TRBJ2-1	TGTGCCAGCAGTTACTCGCGGGGGGCAGGGGACAATGAGCAGTTCTTC	CASSYSRGAGDNEQFF
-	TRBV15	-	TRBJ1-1	TGTGCCACCAGCCCGGGTATGGGCACTGAAGCTTTCTTT	CATSPGMGTEAFF
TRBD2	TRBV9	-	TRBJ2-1	TGTGCCAGCAGCGGACCCGGACTAGCGGGAGGCAATGAGCAGTTCTTC	CASSGPGLAGGNEQFF
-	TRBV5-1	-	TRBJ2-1	TGCGCCAGCAGCTCCCCGGCGGGACAGCAGTTCTTC	CASSSPAGQQFF
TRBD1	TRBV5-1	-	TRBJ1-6	TGCGCCAGCAGCGTAGACAGGGGGGTTAGGTCACCCCTCCACTTT	CASSVDRGVRSPLHF
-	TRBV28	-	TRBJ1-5	TGTGCCAGCAGTTCACGGTTGCTTCATCAGCCCCAGCATTTT	CASSSRLLHQPQHF
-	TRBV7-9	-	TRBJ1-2	TGTGCCAGCAGCCTGACAGACTATGGCTACACCTTC	CASSLTDYGYTF
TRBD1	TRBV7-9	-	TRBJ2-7	TGTGCCAGCAGCCAAACAGGGGGCGGTCTCTACGAGCAGTACTTC	CASSQTGGGLYEQYF
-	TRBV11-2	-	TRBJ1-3	TGTGCCAGCAGCCCAGACAGGTTCTCTGGAAACACCATATATTTT	CASSPDRFSGNTIYF
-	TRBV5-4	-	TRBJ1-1	TGTGCCAGCAGCTTAGTCACCAGGGTGAACACTGAAGCTTTCTTT	CASSLVTRVNTEAFF
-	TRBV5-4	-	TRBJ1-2	TGTGCCAGCAGTCCTTCCTCCAGGGGTATCTATGGCTACACCTTC	CASSPSSRGIYGYTF
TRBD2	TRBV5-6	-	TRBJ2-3	TGTGCCAGCAGCCTCACGACTAGCGGGGGAAGCACAGATACGCAGTATTTT	CASSLTTSGGSTDTQYF
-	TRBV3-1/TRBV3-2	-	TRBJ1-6	TGTGCCAGCAGCATTGACAGTGTTAATTCACCCCTCCACTTT	CASSIDSVNSPLHF
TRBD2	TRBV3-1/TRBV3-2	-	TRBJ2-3	TGTGCCAGCAGCCAAGATAGCGGGGGGTTCACAGATACGCAGTATTTT	CASSQDSGGFTDTQYF
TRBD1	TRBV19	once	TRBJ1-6	TGTGCCAGTAGAACGACAGGGGGCCCTCAGGGGCATTCACCCCTCCACTTT	CASRTTGGPQGHSPLHF
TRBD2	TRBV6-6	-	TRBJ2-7	TGTGCCAGCAGCCTCCGGGGGGGGTCTGGAGGGTACTTC	CASSLRGGSGGYF
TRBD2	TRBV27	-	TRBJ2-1	TGTGCCAGCAGTTTAGGACTAGCGGCCCTCAGTGAGCAGTTCTTC	CASSLGLAALSEQFF
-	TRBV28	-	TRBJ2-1	TGTGCCAGCAGCCCACCCTTGGGGATCGGGAACAATGAGCAGTTCTTC	CASSPPLGIGNNEQFF
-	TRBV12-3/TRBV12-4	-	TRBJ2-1	TGTGCCAGCAGTTTAGGGGGCGGGGTCTTCTTC	CASSLGGGVFF
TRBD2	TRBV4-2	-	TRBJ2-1	TGTGCCAGCAGCCAAGATGCGGTAGCGGGGCTAGGAGAGCAGTTCTTC	CASSQDAVAGLGEQFF
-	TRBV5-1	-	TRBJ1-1	TGCGCCAGCAGCTTTGGGGCAGGGGACACTGAAGCTTTCTTT	CASSFGAGDTEAFF
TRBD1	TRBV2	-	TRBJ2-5	TGTGCCAGCAGCGGGGACAGGGGAGGGGAGACCCAGTACTTC	CASSGDRGGETQYF
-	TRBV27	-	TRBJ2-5	TGTGCCAGCAGAAGAGGGATATTAGAGACCCAGTACTTC	CASRRGILETQYF
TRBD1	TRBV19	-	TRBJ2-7	TGTGCCAGTAGTCCCGGACAGGGTACCAACGAGCAGTACTTC	CASSPGQGTNEQYF
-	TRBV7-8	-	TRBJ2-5	TGTGCCAGCAGCTTTAGCGGCACCCAAGAGACCCAGTACTTC	CASSFSGTQETQYF
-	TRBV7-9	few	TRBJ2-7	TGTGCCAGCAGCCCGCGGAGTACGGACGAGCAGTACTTC	CASSPRSTDEQYF
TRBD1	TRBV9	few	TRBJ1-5	TGTGCCAGCAGCGTAGCAGGGGGGCAGCCCCAGCATTTT	CASSVAGGQPQHF
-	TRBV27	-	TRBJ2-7	TGTGCCAGCAGTTTAAGAGGCTACGAGCAGTACTTC	CASSLRGYEQYF
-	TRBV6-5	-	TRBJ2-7	TGTGCCAGCACCAACCAGGGGGGCGGATACGAGCAGTACTTC	CASTNQGGGYEQYF
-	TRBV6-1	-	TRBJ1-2	TGTGCCAGCAGTGAGCGGCAGACGGCCAACATATACACCTTC	CASSERQTANIYTF